What follows is one TCR beta chain and its context. Its antigen is undetermined. This entry belongs to a study of OX40 agonist ivuxolimab in advanced cancers. Findings and caveats of the study: Mean expanded clone counts were higher in CD8+ than CD4+ T cells. Normalized expansion of T-cell clones was also low for some nonresponders.

The V gene lost 4 bases and the J gene lost 1 base, with 13 bases spanning the gap. The CDR3 loop spans 15 amino acids. The germline V gene has CDR1 LNHDA and CDR2 SQIVND (reference sequence). TCRdb keeps only in-frame clones here, not all; method: immunoSEQ multiplex PCR. The table includes about 37,000 clones, more than 75% detected once. The chain carries TRBV19 and TRBJ1-1; D gene uncertain. The sequence was obtained from an adult with an advanced solid tumor such as melanoma, head and neck, liver or kidney cancer. Specimen: CD4+ or CD8+ T cells sorted from blood, collected in a trial of the OX40 agonist ivuxolimab. The CDR3 DNA reads TGTGCCAGTAGTAAATGGTCGGAGCCGAACACTGAAGCTTTCTTT. Protein sequence: CASSKWSEPNTEAFF.